The entry that follows covers one TCR beta chain sequence. The sample originates from a study of blood T cell repertoires in COVID-19. The wider study: There were acute and convalescent COVID-19 samples, and they came from the United States, Italy and Spain. T cells, B-cell-depleted T cells, or PBMCs provided the cDNA or gDNA that served as material.

Clones were read by immunoSEQ multiplex PCR, and TCRdb kept only the in-frame ones, dropping some. The sample lists some 330,000 clones; roughly four fifths were seen once. Germline V CDR1 and CDR2: LNHDA, SQIVND (reference sequence). The CDR3 runs to 15 residues. V was trimmed by 6 bases and J by 4 bases, leaving 16 bases between them. Ages ranged from roughly 18 to 95 years, with residence in fewer than 25 US areas. Recovered Cohort 3 donors showed two negative PCRs, clearance, or symptom resolution. The chain joins TRBV19 to TRBJ1-5, with D perhaps TRBD1 (6 bases). The receptor was derived from a woman in her 50s who had recovered from COVID-19. The sample was PBMCs or T cells enriched from blood (not recorded which). In nucleotides, the CDR3 is TGTGCCAGTAGCGAGGGCCGCAGGGGAAATCAGCCCCAGCATTTT. As protein: CASSEGRRGNQPQHF.